One sample yielded the 30 T cell receptor beta chains listed below, sequenced in a study of shared clonotypes between healthy human individuals (TCRdb year 2020). The library was generated by the immunoSEQ multiplex PCR assay. Drawn from immuneACCESS, this table holds only the in-frame rearrangements with V and J called that TCRdb kept. Clones are partly lost; checked studies trace under half to an unresolved V gene and leave the rest unexplained. The sample contains roughly 410,000 clones, about 96% of them found a single time. 0.25% to 0.35% of the sample lies in the top ten. The sequencing input was memory CD8+ T cells sorted from blood. In light of the paper, this sample's cell subset or site label describes: CD45RO+ cells pooled with CCR7-negative TemRA cells. The receptor source for this set is a man between 25 and 39 years old in good health.

This rearrangement joins TRBV6-1 to TRBJ2-7; unclear D gene. Germline CDR1 and CDR2: MNHNS and SASEGT. The CDR3 consists of 12 residues. The germline V and J ends were trimmed by 4 bases and 7 bases, with 11 bases remaining between them. CDR3 sequence reads: CASSVSLLEQYF. CDR3 DNA sequence: TGTGCCAGCAGTGTCAGTTTATTAGAGCAGTACTTC.

The chain links TRBV19 to TRBJ2-3; TRBD2 agrees at 7 bases. With V trimmed by 1 base and J by 6 bases, 4 bases remained unmatched. CDR3 size: 14 residues. Germline CDR1 reads LNHDA; CDR2 reads SQIVND (reference sequence). CDR3 nucleotides: TGTGCCAGTAGTATAGTTCAGGGAGGGGATACGCAGTATTTT. Amino acids: CASSIVQGGDTQYF.

The gene calls are TRBV27 and TRBJ2-5; unclear D gene. CDR1 is MNHEY, CDR2 SMNVEV, per germline (reference sequence). The CDR3 has 11 amino acids. The V end was cut by 7 bases, the J end by 3 bases, with 6 bases between. As DNA, the CDR3 is TGTGCCAGCAAGGTAAAAGAGACCCAGTACTTC. Protein sequence: CASKVKETQYF.

This clone was detected once. The chain has TRBV5-6 and TRBJ2-7, with 8 bases that match TRBD1. The germline V gene has CDR1 SGHDT and CDR2 YYEEEE. V was clipped by 4 bases and J by 2 bases; unmatched bases: 5. This CDR3 region has 14 residues. The chain's CDR3 is CASSGTGGTYEQYF. Written as DNA, the CDR3 is TGTGCCAGCAGCGGCACAGGGGGGACCTACGAGCAGTACTTC. The whole variable domain, remainder taken from reference TRBV5-6 and TRBJ2-7, is DAGVTQSPTHLIKTRGQQVTLRCSPKSGHDTVSWYQQALGQGPQFIFQYYEEEERQRGNFPDRFSGHQFPNYSSELNVNALLLGDSALYLCASSGTGGTYEQYFGPGTRLTVT.

The rearrangement uses TRBV18 and TRBJ2-7; either TRBD1 or TRBD2 may fit D (5 bases each). Deletions cut 2 bases from V and 5 bases from J, with 7 bases between. Germline assignment: CDR1 KGHSH and CDR2 LQKENI. The CDR3 spans 12 residues. CDR3 sequence: CASSPSGHEQYF. DNA of the CDR3: TGTGCCAGCTCACCATCGGGGCACGAGCAGTACTTC.

The chain carries TRBV18 and TRBJ2-2; D not certain. Germline CDR1 is KGHSH and CDR2 is LQKENI. Trimming took off 1 base at V and 1 base at J, with 7 bases between the two ends. This CDR3 region has 15 residues. In nucleotides, the CDR3 is TGTGCCAGCTCACCACGAAGGCAGAACACCGGGGAGCTGTTTTTT. Encoded protein: CASSPRRQNTGELFF.

This clone was seen once. V and J are TRBV28 and TRBJ1-5; D is undetermined. Trimming removed 5 bases at V and 9 bases at J, with 11 bases between. CDR3 size: 12 residues. The germline CDR1 and CDR2 sequences are MDHEN and SYDVKM. Here the CDR3 reads CASSPGFWPQHF. As DNA, the CDR3 is TGTGCCAGCAGTCCCGGTTTTTGGCCCCAGCATTTT.

The V call is TRBV6-1, the J call TRBJ2-7, with TRBD2 matching 8 bases. In germline, CDR1 is MNHNS, CDR2 SASEGT. The CDR3 runs 14 residues. With 5 bases clipped from V and 4 bases from J, the junction kept 7 bases outside the gene matches. This chain's CDR3 is CASSFLAGPYEQYF. The CDR3 DNA sequence: TGTGCCAGCAGTTTCCTAGCGGGTCCTTACGAGCAGTACTTC.

The chain is built from TRBV28 and TRBJ1-5; TRBD1 might be the D (5 bases). Germline V gives CDR1 MDHEN, CDR2 SYDVKM. This CDR3 contains 17 residues. Trimming removed 1 base at V and 1 base at J, with 14 bases between. The CDR3 protein is CASSLFRQRGSNQPQHF. The DNA of the CDR3 is TGTGCCAGCAGTTTATTTCGACAGAGAGGGAGCAATCAGCCCCAGCATTTT.

The CDR3 DNA reads as TGTGCCATCAGTGACGCAGGGTGGACAGATACGCAGTATTTT. Translation gives CAISDAGWTDTQYF. The V call is TRBV10-3, the J call TRBJ2-3, with a weak D call TRBD1 (5 bases). The CDR3 contains 14 residues. Per the germline V gene, CDR1 is ENHRY and CDR2 is SYGVKD. Trimming shortened V by 3 bases and J by 3 bases, and 10 bases separated the two germline ends.

V usage is TRBV19 and J usage is TRBJ1-1; D is undetermined. Germline loops: CDR1 LNHDA, CDR2 SQIVND (reference sequence). This CDR3 region has 12 residues. The V end lost 7 bases, the J end lost 4 bases, and 10 bases lay between the germline ends. The DNA for the CDR3 is TGTGCCAGTAAGCCCGGGGTCACTGAAGCTTTCTTT. Encoded protein: CASKPGVTEAFF.

This clone was found once. The rearrangement joins TRBV6-6 to TRBJ2-2; perhaps TRBD1 as D (6 bases). Germline V gene sequence: CDR1 MNHNY, CDR2 SVGAGI (reference sequence). Trimming removed 2 bases from V and 4 bases from J, with 8 bases in between. CDR3 length: 14 amino acids. CDR3 residues: CASSYRGITGELFF. CDR3 nucleotides: TGTGCCAGCAGTTACAGGGGGATCACCGGGGAGCTGTTTTTT.

The J gene is TRBJ2-5, the V gene TRBV5-4; TRBD2 agrees at 9 bases. V lost 1 base and J lost 6; bases outside the gene matches: 7. CDR3 length: 15 amino acids. Germline CDR1 is SGHNT and CDR2 is YYREEE (reference sequence). CDR3 in DNA: TGTGCCAGCAGCTTGAATGCGGGAGGGCGGAAGACCCAGTACTTC. Residues: CASSLNAGGRKTQYF.

V gene TRBV9 combines with J gene TRBJ2-2, with 9 positions matching TRBD2. The V gene's germline CDR1 is SGDLS and CDR2 YYNGEE. CDR3 size: 15 residues. The V and J ends lost 0 bases and 5 bases, in that order; junction bases with no gene match: 2. CDR3 in DNA: TGTGCCAGCAGCGTAGACCTAGCGGGGACCGGGGAGCTGTTTTTT. Translated, it gives CASSVDLAGTGELFF.

The chain carries TRBV19 and TRBJ1-5; D is perhaps TRBD1 (6 bases). The CDR3 extends over 13 amino acids. The germline gives CDR1 LNHDA, CDR2 SQIVND (reference sequence). Trimming took 5 bases from V and 4 from J, leaving 9 bases between them. CDR3: CASSYRENQPQHF. DNA for the CDR3: TGTGCCAGTAGTTACAGGGAAAATCAGCCCCAGCATTTT.

The rearrangement joins TRBV5-4 to TRBJ2-3, with a weak D call TRBD2 (6 bases). This CDR3 is 15 amino acids long. V lost 4 bases and J 1 base, leaving 13 bases between the germline ends. Germline CDR1 and CDR2: SGHNT and YYREEE (reference sequence). The CDR3, as DNA: TGTGCCAGCAGCCTGGGGGGTTATGGCACAGATACGCAGTATTTT. As protein: CASSLGGYGTDTQYF.

This clone is a singleton in its sample. The chain recombines TRBV28 with TRBJ1-2, with D maybe TRBD1 (5 bases). CDR1 and CDR2 (germline): MDHEN, SYDVKM. V shed 3 bases and J shed 7 bases, with 12 bases lying between them. The length of the CDR3 is 13 residues. The CDR3: CASSFGGLGGYTF. CDR3 in DNA: TGTGCCAGCAGTTTCGGGGGATTGGGTGGCTACACCTTC.

This sequence joins TRBV10-3 and TRBJ2-1; 9 positions agree with TRBD1. Germline V gene lookup returns CDR1 ENHRY and CDR2 SYGVKD. The CDR3 loop spans 15 amino acids. V shed 3 bases and J 2 bases; nucleotides not matched to a gene: 2. CDR3 in amino acids: CAISDTGGPYNEQFF. CDR3 nucleotide sequence: TGTGCCATCAGTGACACAGGGGGCCCCTACAATGAGCAGTTCTTC.

The gene calls are TRBV6-1 and TRBJ1-5; 8 nucleotides align to TRBD1. J was trimmed by 3 bases and V by 5 bases; bases with no gene match: 6. The CDR3 has 15 residues. Germline lookup yields CDR1 MNHNS and CDR2 SASEGT. The CDR3 DNA sequence: TGTGCCAGCAGTCGGACAGGGATATTCAATCAGCCCCAGCATTTT. Protein: CASSRTGIFNQPQHF.

The rearrangement joins TRBV27 to TRBJ1-1, with a weak D call TRBD1 (5 bases). Germline V CDR1 and CDR2: MNHEY, SMNVEV (reference sequence). Trimming shortened V by 6 bases and J by 4 bases, and 12 bases separated the two germline ends. The CDR3 length is 13 residues. DNA of the CDR3: TGTGCCAGCAGGGGCCGGGACGGCACTGAAGCTTTCTTT. Its translation is CASRGRDGTEAFF.

As concerns this clone: One end of the junction varies from germline; a read error may be responsible. The CDR3: CASSVALGGLDEQFF. DNA for the CDR3: TGTGCCAGCAGCGTAGCTCTAGGGGGGCTGGATGAGCAGTTCTTC. V gene TRBV7-9 combines with J gene TRBJ2-1; D may match TRBD1 or TRBD2 (6 bases each). CDR1 is SEHNR, CDR2 FQNEAQ, per germline (reference sequence). The CDR3 spans 15 residues.

The chain employs TRBV30 and TRBJ2-5, with D perhaps given as TRBD1 or TRBD2 (5 bases each). The CDR3 has 12 residues. Germline V lookup: CDR1 GTSNPN, CDR2 SVGIG (reference sequence). The ends were cut back, 4 bases at V and 1 base at J, with 7 bases in the middle. The CDR3 DNA follows: TGTGCCTGGACCGGGACCCAAGAGACCCAGTACTTC. Translated, it gives CAWTGTQETQYF.

The chain employs TRBV5-6 and TRBJ2-5; D is unresolved. The CDR3 is 15 amino acids. V lost 7 bases and J 7 bases, leaving 23 bases between the germline ends. Germline V gene data show CDR1 as SGHDT and CDR2 as YYEEEE. CDR3 nucleotide sequence: TGTGCCAGCTCTGAATTGAAGATACGATCCGGGACCCAGTACTTC. This encodes CASSELKIRSGTQYF. The whole variable domain, filled in from reference TRBV5-6 and TRBJ2-5, reads DAGVTQSPTHLIKTRGQQVTLRCSPKSGHDTVSWYQQALGQGPQFIFQYYEEEERQRGNFPDRFSGHQFPNYSSELNVNALLLGDSALYLCASSELKIRSGTQYFGPGTRLLVL.

The gene calls are TRBV7-2 and TRBJ1-2, with D perhaps matching TRBD1 (5 bases). The germline V gene encodes CDR1 SGHTA and CDR2 FQGNSA. The CDR3 sequence is 14 residues long. V dropped 4 bases and J dropped 3 bases, with 12 bases sitting between them. CDR3 in amino acids: CASSYRGPYYGYTF. In DNA form, the CDR3 reads TGTGCCAGCAGCTATCGGGGACCGTACTATGGCTACACCTTC.

V is TRBV4-1 and J is TRBJ2-3; D is unclear. The CDR3 has 13 residues. Germline V gives CDR1 MGHRA, CDR2 YSYEKL. V was trimmed by 4 bases and J by 2 bases, leaving 7 bases between them. The CDR3 reads CASSPDVTDTQYF. CDR3 in DNA: TGCGCCAGCAGCCCGGACGTCACAGATACGCAGTATTTT.

This sequence joins TRBV19 and TRBJ2-2, with D possibly TRBD1 on 5 matching bases. With 5 bases removed from V and 6 bases from J, the gap between germline ends came to 7 bases. CDR3 length equals 12 residues. CDR1 and CDR2 (germline): LNHDA, SQIVND (reference sequence). DNA of the CDR3: TGTGCCAGTAGTCCAGGGTCCGGGGAGCTGTTTTTT. It encodes CASSPGSGELFF.

The V gene is TRBV12-5, the J gene TRBJ1-2; D is undetermined. V was shortened by 0 bases and J by 7 bases, with 12 bases between the two germline ends. CDR3 size: 14 residues. Per the germline V gene, CDR1 is LGHNT and CDR2 is FRNRAP. CDR3 protein: CASGLVNRLAGYTF. DNA of the CDR3: TGTGCTAGTGGTTTGGTAAATCGCCTGGCTGGCTACACCTTC.

This clone was detected only once. Other DNA sequences of this sample code for an identical CDR3. This chain uses TRBV2 with TRBJ2-7; D is ambiguous. The germline V gene has CDR1 SNHLY and CDR2 FYNNEI. The CDR3 has 12 residues. The V gene lost 1 base and the J gene lost 4 bases, with 5 bases spanning the gap. The CDR3 DNA reads as TGTGCCAGCAGTGAAGAGGGATACGAGCAGTACTTC. Amino acid sequence: CASSEEGYEQYF. The entire variable domain, with the rest obtained from reference TRBV2 and TRBJ2-7, is as follows: EPEVTQTPSHQVTQMGQEVILRCVPISNHLYFYWYRQILGQKVEFLVSFYNNEISEKSEIFDDQFSVERPDGSNFTLKIRSTKLEDSAMYFCASSEEGYEQYFGPGTRLTVT.

The chain recombines TRBV7-2 with TRBJ2-3; D gene ambiguous. The germline CDR1 and CDR2 sequences are SGHTA and FQGNSA. Between the trimmed V and J ends, which lost 0 bases and 3 bases, there was a span of 1 base. This CDR3 contains 12 residues. In nucleotides, the CDR3 is TGTGCCAGCAGCTTAGCGACAGATACGCAGTATTTT. Its protein product is CASSLATDTQYF.

The rearrangement links TRBV2 to TRBJ2-7, with D uncertain. V dropped 5 bases and J dropped 1 base, with 9 bases sitting between them. This CDR3 has 13 residues. Germline V gene sequence: CDR1 SNHLY, CDR2 FYNNEI. CDR3 loop: CASSPSWSYEQYF. The CDR3 bases are TGTGCCAGCAGTCCTTCATGGTCCTACGAGCAGTACTTC.